A selection of T cell receptor beta chains follows, all from one sample in a study of OX40 agonist ivuxolimab in advanced cancers. Produced via immunoSEQ multiplex PCR; TCRdb's table is partial and in-frame only. The sample lists tens of thousands of clones, around 83% occurring once. The sequenced sample was CD4+ or CD8+ T cells sorted from blood, obtained in a trial of the OX40 agonist ivuxolimab. All receptors come from an adult with an advanced solid tumor such as melanoma, head and neck, liver or kidney cancer. CDR3s include the opening cysteine and the closing phenylalanine or tryptophan. Each record gives: J gene, V gene, clone size, D gene, CDR3 protein, CDR3 DNA. D genes are given only for firm matches. Part of the rows lack a size; the others show once, few, many or a class for expanded clones.

>TRBJ2-1|TRBV5-1|-|TRBD1
CASSYPGQGAAYNEQFF
TGCGCCAGCAGCTACCCTGGACAGGGGGCAGCCTACAATGAGCAGTTCTTC
>TRBJ2-1|TRBV30|-|TRBD2
CACSSGTYNEQFF
TGTGCCTGCTCTAGCGGTACCTACAATGAGCAGTTCTTC
>TRBJ2-1|TRBV28|-|-
CASSFPRDTYNEQFF
TGTGCCAGCAGTTTTCCCCGGGACACTTACAATGAGCAGTTCTTC
>TRBJ2-3|TRBV11-3|-|TRBD2
CASSLTSGASTDTQYF
TGTGCCAGCAGCTTAACCAGCGGGGCTAGCACAGATACGCAGTATTTT
>TRBJ1-5|TRBV5-8|-|-
CASSLRMAAQEDQPQHF
TGTGCCAGCAGCCTTCGAATGGCCGCCCAGGAGGATCAGCCCCAGCATTTT
>TRBJ2-2|TRBV30|-|-
CAWSGGLENTGELFF
TGTGCCTGGAGTGGGGGACTGGAGAACACCGGGGAGCTGTTTTTT
>TRBJ2-5|TRBV28|-|TRBD1
CASSLIGTGQGETQYF
TGTGCCAGCAGTTTAATTGGGACAGGGCAGGGAGAGACCCAGTACTTC
>TRBJ2-1|TRBV6-5|-|-
CASSYRAVPQSNEQFF
TGTGCCAGCAGTTATCGGGCGGTACCGCAATCTAATGAGCAGTTCTTC
>TRBJ2-2|TRBV6-4|-|TRBD2
CASSDSERGRLTGELFF
TGTGCCAGCAGTGACTCTGAGCGGGGGAGGCTCACCGGGGAGCTGTTTTTT
>TRBJ2-1|TRBV29-1|-|-
CSAEGLAYSHNEQFF
TGCAGCGCCGAGGGGTTAGCGTACAGCCACAATGAGCAGTTCTTC
>TRBJ2-7|TRBV28|-|TRBD2
CASTSSGLGLAGLPYEQYF
TGTGCCAGCACTTCATCCGGACTTGGACTAGCGGGGTTGCCCTACGAGCAGTACTTC
>TRBJ2-7|TRBV7-9|few|-
CASSFGAQDEQYF
TGTGCCAGCAGCTTTGGGGCCCAGGACGAGCAGTACTTC
>TRBJ1-3|TRBV7-9|-|TRBD1
CASSPGTGEGNTIYF
TGTGCCAGCAGCCCCGGGACAGGGGAGGGAAACACCATATATTTT
>TRBJ2-2|TRBV11-3|-|-
CASSLMNTGELFF
TGTGCCAGCAGCTTAATGAACACCGGGGAGCTGTTTTTT
>TRBJ2-5|TRBV28|-|-
CASSLYRDQETQYF
TGTGCCAGCAGTCTCTACCGGGACCAAGAGACCCAGTACTTC